This T cell receptor (beta chain) was identified in a study of Ad26.COV2.S vaccination and SARS-CoV-2 variants. The wider study: The trial was COV1001 and the donor's arm was Ad26.COV2.S. General study points: Measurements of TCR breadth and depth may have given underestimates of the total T cell responses.

This table comes from immunoSEQ multiplex PCR, and its TCRdb copy is limited to in-frame clones, with some not included. The sample has approximately 480,000 clones; around nine tenths are singletons. Trimming cost V 7 bases and J 7 bases, with 17 bases left between them. In germline, CDR1 is SGHRS, CDR2 YFSETQ. This CDR3 spans 14 amino acids. The treatment denotes: about 20 received Ad26.COV2.S at low or high dose, single or two shots; roughly 5 received placebo; per-sample allocation not given. Repertoires come from day 63 after the first vaccine or placebo injection. Donation was by an adult aged 18-55 years who was in Boston. As to this clone: No antigen is known for it.

The rearrangement joins TRBV5-1 to TRBJ1-4; a possible D gene is TRBD1 (6 bases). Material: peripheral blood, obtained in a trial of Ad26.COV2.S vaccine versus placebo. The receptor was derived from a person between 18 and 59 years old who received the Ad26.COV2.S COVID-19 vaccine or a placebo. The CDR3 DNA reads TGCGCCAGCTGCTCGGGCACAGGGACTGAAAAACTGTTTTTT. Its protein product is CASCSGTGTEKLFF.